The next 26 T cell receptor beta chains were all read from a single sample in a study of blood T cells in healthy people across ages. A second PCR, run for 7 to 11 cycles, used a sample-barcoded 5' primer plus a J-beta primer mix. TCRdb redid the calling of the 5' RACE reads with MiXCR, one entry per CDR3 protein. The sample includes 550,000 to 600,000 distinct CDR3 sequences, approximately 30% of them seen just once. What was sequenced was blood. Receptors originate from a woman in her 70s in good health.

This clonotype was observed a handful of times. The chain is built from TRBV7-8 and TRBJ2-5; the D is unclear. CDR1 and CDR2 from the germline V gene are SGHVS and FQNEAQ. The CDR3 covers 15 residues. V lost 5 bases and J lost 2, with 15 bases in between. The CDR3 DNA follows: TGTGCCAGCAGCCCGCGTGGCGGTACTCAAGAGACCCAGTACTTC. Protein: CASSPRGGTQETQYF.

CDR3 loop: CASSLGTGTGNTIYF. Here the CDR3 DNA reads TGTGCCAGCAGTCTCGGGACAGGGACCGGAAACACCATATATTTT. The rearrangement links TRBV12-3 or TRBV12-4 to TRBJ1-3, with TRBD1 matching 9 bases. V lost 5 bases, J lost 4 bases, and 6 bases stayed unmatched. This CDR3 is built from 15 residues.

This clonotype showed up just a few times. The chain combines TRBV6-1 with TRBJ1-1; TRBD1 is a possible D gene (5 bases). The CDR3 sequence is 15 residues long. Germline lookup yields CDR1 MNHNS and CDR2 SASEGT. Trimming took off 7 bases at V and 1 base at J, with 16 bases between the two ends. This chain's CDR3 is CASKPLEGPNTEAFF. CDR3 nucleotide sequence: TGTGCCAGCAAACCCCTGGAGGGACCGAACACTGAAGCTTTCTTT.

The chain carries TRBV7-9 and TRBJ2-5, with 10 bases aligning to TRBD2. The CDR3 has 17 residues. The germline gives CDR1 SEHNR, CDR2 FQNEAQ (reference sequence). V shed 2 bases and J 5 bases; nucleotides not matched to a gene: 11. In DNA, the CDR3 is TGTGCCAGCAGCTTACGACAGCTTCTAGCGGGGGTGGAGACCCAGTACTTC. Translation gives CASSLRQLLAGVETQYF.

The gene calls are TRBV2 and TRBJ2-5, with a possible D match to TRBD2 (6 bases). TRBJ2-1 explains the end of the DNA better; the J call may be wrong. The CDR3 has 14 residues. The germline V gene has CDR1 SNHLY and CDR2 FYNNEI. The CDR3 here is CASTRDWTNNEQFF. CDR3 nucleotides: TGTGCCAGCACCAGGGACTGGACTAACAATGAGCAGTTCTTC.

The chain has TRBV11-2 and TRBJ2-5, with 11 bases identical to TRBD2. Germline values: CDR1 SGHAT, CDR2 FQNNGV. The CDR3 is 19 amino acids. J was trimmed by 2 bases and V by 5 bases; bases with no gene match: 16. The CDR3 DNA follows: TGTGCCAGCAGCCCCATCTTTATGGTAGCGGGGGGGCTACAAGAGACCCAGTACTTC. Amino acids: CASSPIFMVAGGLQETQYF.

The rearrangement uses TRBV15 and TRBJ1-2, with 7 bases fitting TRBD1. J was trimmed by 7 bases and V by 2 bases; bases with no gene match: 10. Germline V gene lookup returns CDR1 LNHNV and CDR2 YYDKDF (reference sequence). The CDR3 spans 15 residues. The CDR3 region has the DNA TGTGCCACCAGCAGACAAACCGACAGGGCCTCTGGCTACACCTTC. Its translation: CATSRQTDRASGYTF.

This sequence joins TRBV29-1 and TRBJ1-2, with 9 bases aligning to TRBD1. Germline values: CDR1 SQVTM, CDR2 ANQGSEA. The V segment lost 6 bases and the J segment 3 bases; nucleotides outside the gene matches: 5. The CDR3 consists of 13 residues. Written as DNA, the CDR3 is TGCAGCGTGGCCCGGGACAGGGACTATGGCTACACCTTC. Protein sequence: CSVARDRDYGYTF.

This chain connects TRBV12-3 or TRBV12-4 to TRBJ1-2, with 8 bases matching TRBD1. V was clipped by 4 bases and J by 6 bases; unmatched bases: 7. The length of the CDR3 is 14 residues. The CDR3 here is CASSSRSQGDGYTF. For the CDR3, the DNA is TGTGCCAGCAGTTCCAGGTCACAGGGGGATGGCTACACCTTC.

The rearrangement uses TRBV5-5 and TRBJ2-5; tentative D call: TRBD2 (6 bases). There are 15 residues in the CDR3. V lost 2 bases and J lost 2, with 13 bases in between. The germline CDR1 and CDR2 sequences are SGHKS and YYEKEE (reference sequence). The CDR3 loop is CASSFSDYPQETQYF. As DNA, the CDR3 is TGTGCCAGCAGCTTTTCGGACTATCCACAAGAGACCCAGTACTTC.

The CDR3 DNA is TGCGCCAGCAGCTTGATACCGGACAATGAGCAGTTCTTC. This translates into CASSLIPDNEQFF. The V call is TRBV5-1, the J call TRBJ2-1; D is uncertain. V was pared by 1 base and J by 5 bases, with 7 bases between. CDR1 and CDR2 from the germline V gene are SGHRS and YFSETQ. The CDR3 is made up of 13 amino acids.

CDR3 DNA: TGCGCCAGCAGCTGGGGGACTAGCGGGGCACATTTCTACGAGCAGTACTTC. Translated, it gives CASSWGTSGAHFYEQYF. The genes are TRBV5-1 and TRBJ2-7, with TRBD2 identical over 13 bases. Germline V gene lookup returns CDR1 SGHRS and CDR2 YFSETQ. The CDR3 spans 17 residues. The V gene end was trimmed by 3 bases and the J gene end by 3 bases; junction bases not matched to a gene: 9.

This clonotype has just a few counts. This chain joins TRBV4-3 and TRBJ2-7; D unresolved. Trimming shortened V by 0 bases and J by 4 bases, and 10 bases separated the two germline ends. The CDR3 contains 14 residues. Germline assignment: CDR1 LGHNA and CDR2 YSLEER. The CDR3 region has the DNA TGCGCCAGCAGCCAAGAAATACGAGATTACGAGCAGTACTTC. Translating it yields CASSQEIRDYEQYF.

The V gene is TRBV6-2 or TRBV6-3, the J gene TRBJ2-5; 7 positions match TRBD1. Per germline, CDR1 MNHEY and CDR2 SVGEGT. The V gene end was trimmed by 6 bases and the J gene end by 7 bases; junction bases not matched to a gene: 5. The CDR3 covers 12 residues. The CDR3 DNA follows: TGTGCCAGCAGGGTGTCAGGGGGGACCCAGTACTTC. This translates into CASRVSGGTQYF.

Regarding this clonotype: One junction end does not reproduce the germline sequence, and a read error may be involved. V is TRBV7-6 and J is TRBJ1-1; D possibly corresponds to TRBD1 (5 bases). Germline CDR1 is SGHVS and CDR2 is FNYEAQ. There are 16 residues in the CDR3. The CDR3 nucleotides read TGTGCCAGTAGCTTAGGTCTGGGGGGTCTGAACACTGAAGCTTTCTTT. This encodes CASSLGLGGLNTEAFF.

In DNA form, the CDR3 reads TGTGCCAGCAGCTTAAACGACCGCCAGCCCCAGCATTTT. Protein sequence: CASSLNDRQPQHF. The rearrangement links TRBV7-2 to TRBJ1-5; D not resolved. Germline V lookup: CDR1 SGHTA, CDR2 FQGNSA. The CDR3 has 13 amino acids. The germline V and J ends were trimmed by 2 bases and 7 bases, with 9 bases remaining between them.

This clonotype was observed a few times. The chain links TRBV7-2 to TRBJ2-5; no clear D. The CDR3 runs 15 residues. Trimming took off 5 bases at V and 4 bases at J, with 17 bases between the two ends. The germline V gene encodes CDR1 SGHTA and CDR2 FQGNSA. The CDR3 is CASSPRRRPGETQYF. The CDR3 DNA follows: TGTGCCAGCAGCCCACGTCGGCGGCCGGGAGAGACCCAGTACTTC.

This clonotype has only a few counts. This chain links TRBV10-3 with TRBJ1-2, with TRBD1 matching 7 bases. The CDR3 runs to 13 residues. Germline V lookup: CDR1 ENHRY, CDR2 SYGVKD. After removal of 6 bases from V and 8 bases from J, the junction contained 9 bases not matched to a gene. Here the CDR3 DNA reads TGTGCCATCAGCGGGGACAGTACTAGAGGCTACACCTTC. Translation gives CAISGDSTRGYTF.

The chain has TRBV20-1 and TRBJ2-7; possible D gene TRBD2, 6 bases. Germline lookup yields CDR1 DFQATT and CDR2 SNEGSKA (reference sequence). CDR3 length: 15 residues. V lost 2 bases, J lost 2 bases, and 16 bases lay in between. This chain's CDR3 is CSARPSREAPYEQYF. In DNA, the CDR3 is TGCAGTGCTAGACCCTCGAGGGAGGCCCCCTACGAGCAGTACTTC.

This clonotype has a handful of counts. The CDR3 nucleotides are TGCAGTGCTATCTGGACAAGAAGGGGCTATGGCTACACCTTC. Its protein is CSAIWTRRGYGYTF. The chain links TRBV20-1 to TRBJ1-2; D might be TRBD1 (5 bases). Germline V gives CDR1 DFQATT, CDR2 SNEGSKA (reference sequence). The CDR3 totals 14 residues. V was trimmed by 4 bases and J by 4 bases, leaving 16 bases between them.

This chain uses TRBV25-1 with TRBJ2-7; D is perhaps TRBD2 (6 bases). CDR3 length equals 14 residues. The germline V gene has CDR1 MGHDK and CDR2 SYGVNS. Trimming shortened V by 1 base and J by 4 bases, and 11 bases separated the two germline ends. CDR3 in amino acids: CASSESGGMYEQYF. The CDR3 bases are TGTGCCAGCAGTGAATCCGGGGGAATGTACGAGCAGTACTTC.

This rearrangement joins TRBV6-1 to TRBJ2-5; D may be TRBD2 (7 bases). Judging by the DNA end, TRBJ2-7 fits better; the J call may be wrong. CDR1 and CDR2 (germline): MNHNS, SASEGT. The CDR3 has 18 residues. CDR3: CASSPPGGGGTRSYEQYF. The CDR3 DNA sequence: TGTGCCAGCAGTCCACCGGGGGGAGGGGGAACCCGCTCCTACGAGCAGTACTTC.

V usage is TRBV7-2 and J usage is TRBJ2-3; perhaps TRBD1 as D (5 bases). Germline V gene lookup returns CDR1 SGHTA and CDR2 FQGNSA. V was clipped by 2 bases and J by 7 bases, with 16 bases between them. This CDR3 has 15 amino acids. DNA of the CDR3: TGTGCCAGCAGCTTAATCAGGGCCCCGGTAAATACGCAGTATTTT. Residues: CASSLIRAPVNTQYF.

This clonotype came up many times. The gene calls are TRBV4-1 and TRBJ1-2; D remains unclear. V was cut by 1 base and J by 4 bases, with 4 bases left in between. Germline V gene data show CDR1 as MGHRA and CDR2 as YSYEKL. This CDR3 has 12 amino acids. The CDR3 region has the DNA TGCGCCAGCAGCCAAGGAGTCTATGGCTACACCTTC. Residues: CASSQGVYGYTF.

This clonotype was seen more than once but under ten times. This chain uses TRBV25-1 with TRBJ2-7, with D perhaps being TRBD1 or TRBD2 (5 bases each). The ends were cut back, 1 base at V and 5 bases at J, with 9 bases in the middle. CDR1 MGHDK and CDR2 SYGVNS come from the germline V gene. The length of the CDR3 is 13 residues. The CDR3 bases are TGTGCCAGCAGTGAATCCGGGGCAGACGAGCAGTACTTC. This codes for CASSESGADEQYF.

This clonotype was observed a handful of times. The rearrangement joins TRBV29-1 to TRBJ2-1, with 8 nucleotides matching TRBD1. Germline loops: CDR1 SQVTM, CDR2 ANQGSEA. The J segment lost 7 bases and the V segment lost 6 bases, leaving 8 bases of the junction unmatched. This CDR3 comprises 13 residues. CDR3 protein: CSVPGTGGNEQFF. Here the CDR3 DNA reads TGCAGCGTCCCTGGAACAGGGGGGAATGAGCAGTTCTTC.